This T cell receptor beta chain was identified in a study of cytomegalovirus exposure and HLA in healthy donors. The study's findings and limits: In a later analysis, TCR beta V- and J-gene trimming was associated with a missense DCLRE1C variant.

The CDR3 is 16 amino acids. Germline V gene lookup returns CDR1 KGHSH and CDR2 LQKENI. V lost 5 bases to trimming and J lost 3 bases; unmatched junction nucleotides: 9. Note on this clone: The antigen remains undetermined.

The PCR ran on 60 Vbeta and 13 Jbeta primers. The table came from immunoSEQ multiplex PCR; TCRdb's copy has only in-frame clones and leaves some out. The sample lists about 150,000 clones, 61% occurring once. J is TRBJ1-2 and V is TRBV18, with 10 bases matching TRBD1. The receptor was isolated from a male donor in good health and CMV-seronegative. The sequenced sample was PBMCs. This chain's CDR3 is CASSEGQGRTYYGYTF. In DNA, the CDR3 is TGTGCCAGCTCAGAGGGACAGGGGCGGACTTACTATGGCTACACCTTC.